These 28 T cell receptor beta chains were sequenced from one sample in a study of CXCR3-negative and CXCR3-positive naive CD8 T cells. Preparation of TRB cDNA libraries relied on 5' RACE carrying UMI labels. With the 5' RACE reads reprocessed, TCRdb shows one record per CDR3 protein and no DNA. This listing includes about 92,000 distinct CDR3 sequences. The specimen sequenced was naive CXCR3- CD8+ T cells from blood. Stated subset: CD45RO-CCR7+CD27+CD95- naive CD8+ T cells lacking CXCR3 (TNR3-). The receptors shown here come from a human donor in good health. Some clones in this sample may be carry-over from other donors' samples.

The rearrangement uses TRBV20-1 and TRBJ2-7. The CDR3 consists of 13 residues. Germline-derived CDR1 and CDR2 are DFQATT and SNEGSKA (reference sequence). The CDR3 here is CSARDSENYEQYF.

The chain joins TRBV24-1 to TRBJ2-5. The CDR3 runs to 14 residues. Germline loops: CDR1 KGHDR, CDR2 SFDVKD. CDR3 region: CATSEGSSQETQYF.

This chain uses TRBV9 with TRBJ2-7; TCRdb lists TRBD1, though no DNA is available to test this call. The length of the CDR3 is 12 residues. CDR1 is SGDLS, CDR2 YYNGEE, per germline. The CDR3 reads CASSVDSYEQYF.

This chain uses TRBV28 with TRBJ2-2; TCRdb reports TRBD1, a call that lacks DNA to check it against. This CDR3 is 16 amino acids long. Germline V gene data show CDR1 as MDHEN and CDR2 as SYDVKM. The CDR3 protein is CASSLIRDSNTGELFF.

V is TRBV12-3 or TRBV12-4 and J is TRBJ2-7; TCRdb proposes TRBD1, but this gene call is untestable without DNA. The CDR3 covers 14 residues. The CDR3 sequence: CASSPWTGGHEQYF.

V usage is TRBV12-3 or TRBV12-4 and J usage is TRBJ2-5; TCRdb designates TRBD2, a call that cannot be tested without DNA. The CDR3 is 13 residues long. CDR3 region: CASSGTSLETQYF.

This chain's CDR3 is CASSLMRANTGELFF. The V call is TRBV28, the J call TRBJ2-2. The CDR3 has 15 amino acids. Germline values: CDR1 MDHEN, CDR2 SYDVKM.

V and J are TRBV20-1 and TRBJ1-2; there is no DNA to check the TCRdb D call of TRBD1. The CDR3 is 13 residues long. Germline V gene sequence: CDR1 DFQATT, CDR2 SNEGSKA (reference sequence). This chain's CDR3 is CSALDIANYGYTF.

CDR3 in amino acids: CASSLGHTLSYEQYF. The V and J genes are TRBV12-3 or TRBV12-4 and TRBJ2-7; the TRBD1 assignment by TCRdb is unverifiable without DNA. The CDR3 covers 15 residues.

The chain has TRBV7-8 and TRBJ2-5; TCRdb's assignment of TRBD1 cannot be checked, as there is no DNA. The CDR3 totals 14 residues. Per germline, CDR1 SGHVS and CDR2 FQNEAQ. CDR3 protein: CASSSGGVMETQYF.

The chain combines TRBV29-1 with TRBJ1-1. The length of the CDR3 is 13 residues. Germline CDR1 and CDR2: SQVTM and ANQGSEA. The CDR3 protein is CNAADTAYTEAFF.

This sequence joins TRBV29-1 and TRBJ2-5; TCRdb outputs TRBD1, but without DNA this stays unchecked. Germline CDR1 is SQVTM and CDR2 is ANQGSEA. The CDR3 totals 14 residues. This CDR3 is CSVEEPGPEETQYF.

CDR3 sequence: CASSPSPEFEQYF. The V and J genes are TRBV5-1 and TRBJ2-7. The V gene's germline CDR1 is SGHRS and CDR2 YFSETQ. CDR3 length equals 13 residues.

The chain uses TRBV5-1 and TRBJ2-5. CDR3 length equals 14 residues. Germline assignment: CDR1 SGHRS and CDR2 YFSETQ. The CDR3 protein is CASRLQGSQETQYF.

The chain joins TRBV29-1 to TRBJ2-7. The CDR3 totals 14 residues. Germline CDR1 reads SQVTM; CDR2 reads ANQGSEA. The CDR3 loop reads CSVEDPDNSYEQYF.

CDR3 amino acids: CASSSARSPSYNEQFF. This sequence joins TRBV7-9 and TRBJ2-1; TCRdb picks TRBD1, but there is no DNA to check that call. The CDR3 is made up of 16 amino acids. The germline V gene encodes CDR1 SEHNR and CDR2 FQNEAQ (reference sequence).

V is TRBV2 and J is TRBJ1-2. From germline, CDR1 is SNHLY and CDR2 FYNNEI. The CDR3 totals 14 residues. The CDR3 protein is CASSDGNIHYGYTF.

CDR3 sequence reads: CASSVVGSSYEQYF. The V and J genes are TRBV9 and TRBJ2-7. CDR3 size: 14 residues. Germline-derived CDR1 and CDR2 are SGDLS and YYNGEE.

This chain uses TRBV4-3 with TRBJ2-1; the TCRdb D gene call, TRBD2, has no DNA to confirm it. This CDR3 is built from 16 residues. Germline CDR1 reads LGHNA; CDR2 reads YSLEER. The CDR3: CASSQESGFLTSEQFF.

The V and J genes are TRBV29-1 and TRBJ1-1. The CDR3 is 11 amino acids. Germline V lookup: CDR1 SQVTM, CDR2 ANQGSEA. CDR3 residues: CSEGVDTEAFF.

The chain joins TRBV28 to TRBJ1-1; TCRdb's D gene call, TRBD1, goes unchecked for lack of DNA. The CDR3 has 15 residues. CDR1 MDHEN and CDR2 SYDVKM come from the germline V gene. The CDR3 loop reads CASSPDRDLYTEAFF.

This chain joins TRBV20-1 and TRBJ2-7; absent DNA, TCRdb's TRBD1 call cannot be checked. The CDR3 covers 14 residues. Germline V gene sequence: CDR1 DFQATT, CDR2 SNEGSKA (reference sequence). The CDR3 loop reads CSAGPPRDSYEQYF.

V is TRBV6-6 and J is TRBJ2-7; checking the TCRdb D call of TRBD1 is not possible without DNA. This CDR3 comprises 16 residues. From germline, CDR1 is MNHNY and CDR2 SVGAGI (reference sequence). The CDR3 sequence is CASSYGRTGVSYEQYF.

The CDR3 sequence: CASIPDREGTEAFF. The rearrangement joins TRBV19 to TRBJ1-1; TCRdb returns TRBD1, unconfirmable since there is no DNA. The germline gives CDR1 LNHDA, CDR2 SQIVND (reference sequence). This CDR3 contains 14 residues.

V usage is TRBV5-1 and J usage is TRBJ2-1; without DNA, the TCRdb call of TRBD2 cannot be checked. In germline, CDR1 is SGHRS, CDR2 YFSETQ. This CDR3 contains 14 residues. The CDR3 reads CASSLFGSSDEQFF.

This chain connects TRBV6-6 to TRBJ1-1. Per germline, CDR1 MNHNY and CDR2 SVGAGI (reference sequence). The CDR3 runs 14 residues. The CDR3 reads CASSYAGGDTEAFF.

J is TRBJ1-2 and V is TRBV7-9; TCRdb's assignment of TRBD1 cannot be checked, as there is no DNA. The CDR3 runs 14 residues. CDR1 and CDR2 (germline): SEHNR, FQNEAQ (reference sequence). This CDR3 is CASSAQGGVYGYTF.

This chain connects TRBV7-2 to TRBJ2-3. Germline V gene lookup returns CDR1 SGHTA and CDR2 FQGNSA. This CDR3 has 15 residues. The CDR3 region is CASSLPMYPTDTQYF.